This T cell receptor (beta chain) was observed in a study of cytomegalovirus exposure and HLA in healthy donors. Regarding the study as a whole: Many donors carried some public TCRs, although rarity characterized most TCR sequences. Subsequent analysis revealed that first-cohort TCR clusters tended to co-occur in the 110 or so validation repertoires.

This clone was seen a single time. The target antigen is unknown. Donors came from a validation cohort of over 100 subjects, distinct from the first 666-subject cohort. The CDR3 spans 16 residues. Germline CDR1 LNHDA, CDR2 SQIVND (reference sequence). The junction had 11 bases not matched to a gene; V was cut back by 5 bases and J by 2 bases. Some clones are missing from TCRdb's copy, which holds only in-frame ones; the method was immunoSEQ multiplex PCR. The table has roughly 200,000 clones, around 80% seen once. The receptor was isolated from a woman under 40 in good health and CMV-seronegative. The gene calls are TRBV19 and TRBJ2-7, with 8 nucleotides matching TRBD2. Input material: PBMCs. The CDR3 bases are TGTGCCAGTAGTTCCGCCGGGACTAGATTCCCCTACGAGCAGTACTTC. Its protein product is CASSSAGTRFPYEQYF.